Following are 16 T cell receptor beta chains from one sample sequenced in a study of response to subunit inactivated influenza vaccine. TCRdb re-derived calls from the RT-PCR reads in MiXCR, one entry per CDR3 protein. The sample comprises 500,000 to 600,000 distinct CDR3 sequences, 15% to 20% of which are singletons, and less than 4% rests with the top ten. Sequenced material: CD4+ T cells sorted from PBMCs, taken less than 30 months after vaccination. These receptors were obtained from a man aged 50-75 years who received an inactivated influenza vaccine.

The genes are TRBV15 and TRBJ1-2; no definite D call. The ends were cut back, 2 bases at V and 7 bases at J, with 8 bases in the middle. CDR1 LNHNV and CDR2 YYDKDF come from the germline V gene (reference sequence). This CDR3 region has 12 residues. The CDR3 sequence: CATSRWSSGYTF. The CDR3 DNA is TGTGCCACCAGCAGATGGAGTTCTGGCTACACCTTC.

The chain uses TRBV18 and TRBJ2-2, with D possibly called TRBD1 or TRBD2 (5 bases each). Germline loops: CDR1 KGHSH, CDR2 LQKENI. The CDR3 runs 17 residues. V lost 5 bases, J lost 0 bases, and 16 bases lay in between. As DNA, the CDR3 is TGTGCCAGCTCAAGGAGTGGGGGAAACGCGAACACCGGGGAGCTGTTTTTT. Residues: CASSRSGGNANTGELFF.

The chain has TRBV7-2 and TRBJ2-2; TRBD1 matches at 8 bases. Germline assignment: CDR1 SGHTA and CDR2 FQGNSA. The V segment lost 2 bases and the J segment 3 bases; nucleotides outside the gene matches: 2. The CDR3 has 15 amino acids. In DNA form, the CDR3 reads TGTGCCAGCAGCTTACAGGGGGCTTACACCGGGGAGCTGTTTTTT. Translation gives CASSLQGAYTGELFF.

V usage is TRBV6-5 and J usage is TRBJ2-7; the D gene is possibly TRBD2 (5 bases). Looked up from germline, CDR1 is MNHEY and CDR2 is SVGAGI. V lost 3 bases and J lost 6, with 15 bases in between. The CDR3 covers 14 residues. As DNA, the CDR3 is TGTGCCAGCAGTTATAAAAAGGGAACTAGCGAGCAGTACTTC. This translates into CASSYKKGTSEQYF.

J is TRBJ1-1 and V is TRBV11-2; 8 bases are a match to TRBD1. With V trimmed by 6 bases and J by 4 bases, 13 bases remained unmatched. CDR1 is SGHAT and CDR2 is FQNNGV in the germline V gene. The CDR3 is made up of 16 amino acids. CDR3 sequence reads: CASRTLRDRSGTEAFF. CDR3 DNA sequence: TGTGCCAGCAGGACCCTCCGGGACAGGTCAGGCACTGAAGCTTTCTTT.

CDR3 loop: CASSQGWGGNQPQHF. The CDR3 DNA sequence: TGTGCCAGCAGCCAGGGTTGGGGCGGCAATCAGCCCCAGCATTTT. The chain combines TRBV3-1 with TRBJ1-5; TRBD1 might be the D (5 bases). Germline CDR1 LGHDT, CDR2 YNNKEL (reference sequence). V was pared by 3 bases and J by 2 bases, with 11 bases between. The CDR3 is 15 amino acids.

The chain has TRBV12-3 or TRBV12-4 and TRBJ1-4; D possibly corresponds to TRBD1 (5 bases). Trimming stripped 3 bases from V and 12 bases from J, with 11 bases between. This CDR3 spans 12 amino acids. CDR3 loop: CASSFTGAELFF. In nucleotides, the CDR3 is TGTGCCAGCAGTTTCACCGGGGCGGAACTGTTTTTT.

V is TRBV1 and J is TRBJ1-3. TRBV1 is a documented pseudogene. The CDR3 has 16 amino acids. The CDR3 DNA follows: TGCACCAGCAGCCAGACAAGGTTGTGGGTTGGAAACACCATATATTTT. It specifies CTSSQTRLWVGNTIYF.

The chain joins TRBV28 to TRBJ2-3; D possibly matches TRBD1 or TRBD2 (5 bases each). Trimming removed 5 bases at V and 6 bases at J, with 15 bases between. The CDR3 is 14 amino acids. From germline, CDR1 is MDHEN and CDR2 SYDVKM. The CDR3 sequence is CASSMGPMGDTQYF. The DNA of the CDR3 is TGTGCCAGCAGTATGGGACCAATGGGCGATACGCAGTATTTT.

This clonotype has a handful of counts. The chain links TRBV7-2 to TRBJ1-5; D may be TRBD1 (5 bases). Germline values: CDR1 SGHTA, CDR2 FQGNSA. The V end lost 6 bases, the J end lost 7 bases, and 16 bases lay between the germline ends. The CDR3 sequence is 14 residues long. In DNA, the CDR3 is TGTGCCAGCAGTCGACTCGGGGGTGGCCAGCCCCAGCATTTT. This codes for CASSRLGGGQPQHF.

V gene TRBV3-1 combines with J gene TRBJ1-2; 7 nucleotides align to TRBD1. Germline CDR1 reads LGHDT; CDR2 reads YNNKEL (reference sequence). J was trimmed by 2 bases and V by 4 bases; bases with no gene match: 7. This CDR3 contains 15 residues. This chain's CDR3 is CASSLTAGQNYGYTF. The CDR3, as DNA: TGTGCCAGCAGCCTGACTGCGGGACAGAACTATGGCTACACCTTC.

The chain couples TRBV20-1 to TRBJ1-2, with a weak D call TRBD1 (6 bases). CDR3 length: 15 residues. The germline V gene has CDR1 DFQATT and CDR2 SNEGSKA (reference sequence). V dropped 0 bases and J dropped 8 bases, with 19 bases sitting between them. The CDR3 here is CSAREVILTGPGYTF. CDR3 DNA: TGCAGTGCTAGAGAGGTTATATTGACAGGCCCAGGCTACACCTTC.

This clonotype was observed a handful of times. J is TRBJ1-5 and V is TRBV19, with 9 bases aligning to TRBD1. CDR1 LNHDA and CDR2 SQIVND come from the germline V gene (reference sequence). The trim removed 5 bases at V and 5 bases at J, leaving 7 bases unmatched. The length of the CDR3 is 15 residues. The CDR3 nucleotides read TGTGCCAGTAGTCCCGGGACAGGGAGCCATCAGCCCCAGCATTTT. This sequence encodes CASSPGTGSHQPQHF.

Written as DNA, the CDR3 is TGTGCCAGCAGCCGGAATACGGGACAGGGGAACTATGGCTACACCTTC. It codes for CASSRNTGQGNYGYTF. This chain links TRBV5-4 with TRBJ1-2; 10 bases line up with TRBD1. Trimming at V came to 4 bases and at J to 2 bases, leaving 8 bases not matched to a gene. Per the germline V gene, CDR1 is SGHNT and CDR2 is YYREEE (reference sequence). The CDR3 contains 16 residues.

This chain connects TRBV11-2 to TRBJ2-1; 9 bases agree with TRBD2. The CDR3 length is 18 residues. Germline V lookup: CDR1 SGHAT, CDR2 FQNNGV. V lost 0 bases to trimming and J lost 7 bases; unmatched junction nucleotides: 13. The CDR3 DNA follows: TGTGCCAGCAGCTTAGAGTTTAGCGGGAGAAGCAGGGTTAATGAGCAGTTCTTC. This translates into CASSLEFSGRSRVNEQFF.

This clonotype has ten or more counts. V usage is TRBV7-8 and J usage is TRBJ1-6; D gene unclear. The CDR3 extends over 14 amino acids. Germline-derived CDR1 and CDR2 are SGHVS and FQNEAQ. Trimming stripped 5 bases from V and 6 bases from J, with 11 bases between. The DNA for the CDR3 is TGTGCCAGCAGCCCCGCGGGTCTTAATTCACCCCTCCACTTT. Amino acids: CASSPAGLNSPLHF.